These T cell receptor beta chains were read from a single sample in a study of blood T cell repertoires in COVID-19. Here immunoSEQ multiplex PCR was the method, and the copy in TCRdb shows in-frame clones only, minus some. In the table there are about 74,000 clones, more than 75% of which are singletons. Sequencing used peripheral blood. All receptors come from a human donor in a cohort sampled during active COVID-19. CDR3s include the opening cysteine and the closing phenylalanine or tryptophan. The D gene is left open where the match is weak. Not all rows give a size; the values are once, few, many and, for expanded clones, a class.

D gene	CDR3 length	V gene	J gene	clone size	CDR3 DNA	CDR3 protein
TRBD1	19	TRBV4-2	TRBJ2-7	NA	TGTGCCAGCAGCCAAGGGGTAAGGAGTCGGAGACAGGGTTTCTACGAGCAGTACTTC	CASSQGVRSRRQGFYEQYF
TRBD1	13	TRBV5-1	TRBJ1-6	few	TGCGCCAGCTTCGACAGGGGGAATTCACCCCTCCACTTT	CASFDRGNSPLHF
NA	18	TRBV4-2	TRBJ2-1	NA	TGTGCCAGCAGCCAAGATCTGTCGCTGGGGCCGCCCTACAATGAGCAGTTCTTC	CASSQDLSLGPPYNEQFF
NA	13	TRBV29-1	TRBJ1-1	few	TGCAGCGCTACCTTAGGGAGTTCCGCCGAAGCTTTCTTT	CSATLGSSAEAFF
NA	15	TRBV15	TRBJ1-6	NA	TGTGCCACCAGCAGAGGCGGGACCGATAATTCACCCCTCCACTTT	CATSRGGTDNSPLHF
NA	18	TRBV18	TRBJ2-1	NA	TGTGCCAGCTCACCCAAACCCAAGACTAGAAGCTCCTACAATGAGCAGTTCTTC	CASSPKPKTRSSYNEQFF
NA	12	TRBV9	TRBJ2-7	NA	TGTGCCAGCAGTGGACACCTCTACGAGCAGTACTTC	CASSGHLYEQYF
NA	15	TRBV7-9	TRBJ1-4	NA	TGTGCCAGCAGCCCTACCCCCCCAACTAATGAAAAACTGTTTTTT	CASSPTPPTNEKLFF
TRBD1	16	TRBV4-3	TRBJ2-6	NA	TGCGCCAGCAGCCAAGGGGACAGGTCCGGGGCCAACGTCCTGACTTTC	CASSQGDRSGANVLTF
NA	13	TRBV29-1	TRBJ1-5	NA	TGCAGCGTTGAAAATAGTCCAGGTAGGCCCCAGCATTTT	CSVENSPGRPQHF
NA	14	TRBV5-5	TRBJ1-2	medium-sized	TGTGCCAGCAGCTTGGGTTGGGGGGTCTTCGGCTACACCTTC	CASSLGWGVFGYTF
TRBD1	14	TRBV7-2	TRBJ2-7	NA	TGTGCCAGCAGCCAAATAGGACAGGTGGACGAGCAGTACTTC	CASSQIGQVDEQYF
NA	15	TRBV4-2	TRBJ2-3	NA	TGTGCCAGCAGCTTTCGGTCCTCTAGCACAGATACGCAGTATTTT	CASSFRSSSTDTQYF
NA	16	TRBV11-3	TRBJ2-1	NA	TGTGCCAGCAGCTTAGGTCCCAGGAACAAGGACAATGAGCAGTTCTTC	CASSLGPRNKDNEQFF
TRBD1	15	TRBV4-1	TRBJ2-7	NA	TGCGCCAGCAGGCCTACTGGACAGGGTGGGGGCGAGCAGTACTTC	CASRPTGQGGGEQYF
NA	13	TRBV10-3	TRBJ1-2	NA	TGTGCCATCAGTGAGTCTCCGGGGTGGGGCTACACCTTC	CAISESPGWGYTF
NA	14	TRBV4-2	TRBJ1-1	NA	TGTGCCAGCAGCCAAGATGCGGGGGGGACTGAAGCTTTCTTT	CASSQDAGGTEAFF
NA	13	TRBV19	TRBJ1-1	NA	TGTGCCAGTAGGGCCGTCGATTACACTGAAGCTTTCTTT	CASRAVDYTEAFF